These T cell receptor beta chains were read from a single sample in a study of T cell responses to AZD1222 COVID-19 vaccine. Using immunoSEQ multiplex PCR, the repertoire was profiled, and TCRdb retains in-frame clones only, with some absent. The sample yields some 150,000 clones, around 90% seen once. The sample consisted of peripheral blood, taken on day 0 of AZD1222 vaccination. The receptor source for this set is an adult in good health. The conserved cysteine and the conserved F or W are not part of the CDR3 here.

ASSYQGQEQETQY	TRBV6-5	TRBJ2-5
ASSLNGGENYGYT	TRBV7-9	TRBJ1-2
AISATGSYEQY	TRBV10-3	TRBJ2-7
ASSPTQGARLTEAF	TRBV18	TRBJ1-1
ASSFGGGEQY	TRBV7-9	TRBJ2-7
ASSQIRGGYEQY	TRBV3-1/TRBV3-2	TRBJ2-7
ASSLSPGQPQETQY	TRBV5-1	TRBJ2-5
ASSPDRATNEKLF	TRBV18	TRBJ1-4
ASSGSSSGGTGELF	TRBV5-1	TRBJ2-2
ASSYRQGAGLG	TRBV6-5	TRBJ1-2
ASSLAGGRNQPQH	TRBV5-6	TRBJ1-5
ASSLTGSRTEAF	TRBV7-3	TRBJ1-1
ASSLKYSRYGNTIY	TRBV7-9	TRBJ1-3
ASSLVTAYTEAF	TRBV7-8	TRBJ1-1
ASSAIGRIQETQY	TRBV19	TRBJ2-5
ASRDRSYSNQPQH	TRBV6-4	TRBJ1-5
ASSAAGQRTSEQF	TRBV6-6	TRBJ2-1